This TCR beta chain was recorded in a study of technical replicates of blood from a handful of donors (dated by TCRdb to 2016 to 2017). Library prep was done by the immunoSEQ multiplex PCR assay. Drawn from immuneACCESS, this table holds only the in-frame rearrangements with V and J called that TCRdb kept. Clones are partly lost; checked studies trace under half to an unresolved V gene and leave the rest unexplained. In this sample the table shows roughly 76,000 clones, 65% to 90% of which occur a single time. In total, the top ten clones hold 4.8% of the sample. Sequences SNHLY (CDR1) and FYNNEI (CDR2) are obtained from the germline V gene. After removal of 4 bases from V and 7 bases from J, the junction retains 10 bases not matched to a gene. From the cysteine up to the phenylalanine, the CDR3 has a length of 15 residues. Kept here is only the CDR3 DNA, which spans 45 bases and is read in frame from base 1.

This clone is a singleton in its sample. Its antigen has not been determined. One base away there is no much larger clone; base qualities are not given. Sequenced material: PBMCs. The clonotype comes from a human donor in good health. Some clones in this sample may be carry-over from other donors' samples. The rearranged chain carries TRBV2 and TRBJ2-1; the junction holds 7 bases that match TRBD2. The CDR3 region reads CASSGVWGGRNEQFF. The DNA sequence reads TGTGCCAGCAGTGGAGTGTGGGGAGGGAGGAATGAGCAGTTCTTC.